Shown below are 22 T cell receptor beta chains from a single sample sequenced in a study of T-cell reconstitution after alpha-beta-depleted transplantation in children. Construction of the TCRbeta library involved unique molecular identifiers. In TCRdb, the PCR reads were re-called with MiXCR into one record per CDR3 protein. The sample lists under 300,000 distinct CDR3 sequences; 11% were seen once. The sample was peripheral blood, taken 180 days after TCRalphabeta/CD19-depleted stem cell transplant. Receptors originate from a male patient aged 2 to 10 who had a stem cell transplant for chronic granulomatous disease, so the T cells may come from the graft donor.

This clonotype has ten or more counts. The V gene is TRBV29-1, the J gene TRBJ1-4; TRBD1 might be the D (5 bases). CDR1 is SQVTM and CDR2 is ANQGSEA in the germline V gene. CDR3 length: 13 amino acids. Trimming removed 7 bases from V and 3 bases from J, with 12 bases in between. The CDR3: CSALRDPNEKLFF. CDR3 DNA sequence: TGCAGCGCCCTGCGGGACCCTAATGAAAAACTGTTTTTT.

This clonotype was detected ten times or more. V gene TRBV7-8 combines with J gene TRBJ2-3; D uncertain. Germline-derived CDR1 and CDR2 are SGHVS and FQNEAQ. The CDR3 is 13 residues long. V lost 5 bases to trimming and J lost 4 bases, with 10 bases between them. Written as DNA, the CDR3 is TGTGCCAGCAGCCCTAGTAGTTCAGATACGCAGTATTTT. Translating it yields CASSPSSSDTQYF.

This clonotype occurred a few times. Possible read error: a much larger clone is one base away. CDR3 residues: CASRPGGYYGDTF. In DNA form, the CDR3 reads TGTGCCAGCAGACCAGGGGGTTACTATGGCGACACCTTC. This rearrangement joins TRBV6-1 to TRBJ1-2; 7 nucleotides align to TRBD1. The CDR3 sequence is 13 residues long. The germline V gene encodes CDR1 MNHNS and CDR2 SASEGT.

This clonotype was counted ten times or more. V and J are TRBV6-2 or TRBV6-3 and TRBJ2-3, with 7 nucleotides matching TRBD1. Germline lookup yields CDR1 MNHEY and CDR2 SVGEGT. This CDR3 contains 17 residues. The J segment lost 2 bases and the V segment lost 6 bases, leaving 14 bases of the junction unmatched. The CDR3 loop reads CASRRGPGGRHTDTQYF. CDR3 in DNA: TGTGCCAGCAGGCGTGGGCCAGGGGGACGACACACAGATACGCAGTATTTT.

This clonotype has a count of ten or more. V and J are TRBV9 and TRBJ2-7; TRBD1 matches at 9 bases. CDR1 and CDR2 (germline): SGDLS, YYNGEE. V trimming: 0 bases; J trimming: 5 bases; junction bases outside the gene matches: 9. CDR3 length: 16 residues. The CDR3 coding sequence is TGTGCCAGCAGCGTAGGGTGGAGGACAGGGGTCAACGAGCAGTACTTC. The encoded protein is CASSVGWRTGVNEQYF.

This rearrangement joins TRBV18 to TRBJ2-2, with TRBD1 as a possible D gene (6 bases). Looked up from germline, CDR1 is KGHSH and CDR2 is LQKENI. The CDR3 is made up of 14 amino acids. Deletions cut 5 bases from V and 3 bases from J, with 10 bases between. The CDR3 is CASSRAGDTGELFF. In nucleotides, the CDR3 is TGTGCCAGCTCAAGAGCAGGGGACACCGGGGAGCTGTTTTTT.

The chain joins TRBV30 to TRBJ2-1, with D perhaps matching TRBD2 (6 bases). Trimming took 3 bases from V and 4 from J, leaving 13 bases between them. Germline CDR1 GTSNPN, CDR2 SVGIG (reference sequence). The CDR3 is made up of 14 amino acids. CDR3 nucleotides: TGTGCCTGGAGCGGGACTGGGCCATACAATGAGCAGTTCTTC. It codes for CAWSGTGPYNEQFF. The variable domain in full, completed from reference TRBV30 and TRBJ2-1, reads SQTIHQWPATLVQPVGSPLSLECTVEGTSNPNLYWYRQAAGRGLQLLFYSVGIGQISSEVPQNLSASRPQDRQFILSSKKLLLSDSGFYLCAWSGTGPYNEQFFGPGTRLTVL.

The rearrangement joins TRBV5-4 to TRBJ2-5, with D possibly TRBD2 on 6 matching bases. Trimming took 0 bases from V and 2 from J, leaving 11 bases between them. The CDR3 consists of 15 residues. Germline V gene lookup returns CDR1 SGHNT and CDR2 YYREEE (reference sequence). DNA for the CDR3: TGTGCCAGCAGCTTGGGCCGGGGGTGGCAAGAGACCCAGTACTTC. It encodes CASSLGRGWQETQYF.

This clonotype was observed at least ten times. This chain joins TRBV18 and TRBJ1-1; the D gene is possibly TRBD1 (6 bases). Germline CDR1 is KGHSH and CDR2 is LQKENI. Trimming shortened V by 3 bases and J by 11 bases, and 19 bases separated the two germline ends. There are 14 residues in the CDR3. The DNA for the CDR3 is TGTGCCAGCTCACCGGGGGCCAGTCAGATGACGGCTTTCTTT. This sequence encodes CASSPGASQMTAFF.

This clonotype occurred a few times. J is TRBJ2-1 and V is TRBV12-3 or TRBV12-4; D remains ambiguous. The CDR3 spans 15 residues. V was clipped by 3 bases and J by 8 bases, with 17 bases between them. The CDR3 reads CASSLRQNYPDEQFF. In DNA form, the CDR3 reads TGTGCCAGCAGTTTGCGGCAGAACTATCCTGATGAGCAGTTCTTC.

This clonotype was counted many times. V and J are TRBV12-3 or TRBV12-4 and TRBJ2-2; 7 bases are a match to TRBD1. There are 15 residues in the CDR3. Trimming cost V 7 bases and J 7 bases; bases outside gene matches: 12. The CDR3 sequence: CASTPRTGVVGELFF. The DNA of the CDR3 is TGTGCCAGCACCCCCCGGACAGGTGTTGTCGGGGAGCTGTTTTTT.

This clonotype showed up many times. The CDR3 is CASSHSGRVDEQFF. The CDR3 DNA is TGTGCCAGCAGCCATAGCGGGAGGGTCGATGAGCAGTTCTTC. V is TRBV12-3 or TRBV12-4 and J is TRBJ2-1; TRBD2 aligns across 11 bases. CDR3 size: 14 residues. V lost 6 bases, J lost 8 bases, and 6 bases stayed unmatched.

This clonotype was counted many times. V is TRBV11-2 and J is TRBJ2-1, with a weak D call TRBD1 (5 bases). V shed 5 bases and J shed 6 bases, with 14 bases lying between them. The CDR3 spans 14 residues. The V gene's germline CDR1 is SGHAT and CDR2 FQNNGV. The CDR3 reads CASSPIYQGNEQFF. For the CDR3, the DNA is TGTGCCAGCAGCCCGATATATCAGGGCAATGAGCAGTTCTTC.

This clonotype rates as medium-sized (0.01 to 0.1%). This chain links TRBV13 with TRBJ2-1, with D possibly being TRBD2 (5 bases). Trimming shortened V by 10 bases and J by 6 bases, and 13 bases separated the two germline ends. The CDR3 sequence is 12 residues long. The germline gives CDR1 PRHDT, CDR2 FYEKMQ (reference sequence). The DNA for the CDR3 is TGTGCCACTGCTGAGGGATCCAATGAGCAGTTCTTC. Its protein is CATAEGSNEQFF.

Many counts were recorded for this clonotype. The chain couples TRBV3-1 to TRBJ2-5, with TRBD2 matching 9 bases. The germline gives CDR1 LGHDT, CDR2 YNNKEL (reference sequence). V was clipped by 0 bases and J by 8 bases; unmatched bases: 19. The CDR3 extends over 19 amino acids. DNA of the CDR3: TGTGCCAGCAGCCAAGATTTGGGGGGCAGCGGGGGGTCGCTATATACCCAGTACTTC. This sequence encodes CASSQDLGGSGGSLYTQYF.

This clonotype was observed many times. The chain recombines TRBV10-3 with TRBJ2-3; D is undetermined. The CDR3 loop spans 12 amino acids. Germline CDR1 is ENHRY and CDR2 is SYGVKD. V was pared by 0 bases and J by 5 bases, with 3 bases between. The CDR3 coding sequence is TGTGCCATCAGTGAGTCTATAGATACGCAGTATTTT. Protein product: CAISESIDTQYF.

The gene calls are TRBV6-6 and TRBJ1-4, with no clear D. The CDR3 is made up of 11 amino acids. Germline V CDR1 and CDR2: MNHNY, SVGAGI (reference sequence). The ends were cut back, 6 bases at V and 4 bases at J, with 3 bases in the middle. In DNA form, the CDR3 reads TGTGCCAGCAGATATAATGAAAAACTGTTTTTT. Its translation: CASRYNEKLFF.

This clonotype was seen at least ten times. This chain links TRBV5-1 with TRBJ2-7; maybe TRBD1 (6 bases). The CDR3 spans 13 residues. The germline V and J ends were trimmed by 3 bases and 2 bases, with 9 bases remaining between them. The germline gives CDR1 SGHRS, CDR2 YFSETQ. The CDR3 loop is CASSWDIAYEQYF. In DNA form, the CDR3 reads TGCGCCAGCAGCTGGGACATTGCCTACGAGCAGTACTTC.

Many counts were recorded for this clonotype. V is TRBV9 and J is TRBJ1-2; 7 bases fit TRBD1. The CDR3 consists of 15 residues. The trim removed 3 bases at V and 8 bases at J, leaving 13 bases unmatched. In germline, CDR1 is SGDLS, CDR2 YYNGEE. CDR3 amino acids: CASSANPGQKSGYTF. CDR3 sequence (DNA): TGTGCCAGCAGCGCAAACCCGGGACAGAAATCGGGCTACACCTTC. Filled out from reference TRBV9 and TRBJ1-2, the complete variable domain reads DSGVTQTPKHLITATGQRVTLRCSPRSGDLSVYWYQQSLDQGLQFLIQYYNGEERAKGNILERFSAQQFPDLHSELNLSSLELGDSALYFCASSANPGQKSGYTFGSGTRLTVV.

There are many counts of this clonotype. This rearrangement joins TRBV29-1 to TRBJ2-1; possibly TRBD1 or TRBD2 for D (5 bases each). The length of the CDR3 is 13 residues. CDR1 and CDR2 from the germline V gene are SQVTM and ANQGSEA. In DNA form, the CDR3 reads TGCAGTATTAGAGGGGTGTCCTACAATGAGCAGTTCTTC. Its protein product is CSIRGVSYNEQFF.

This clonotype was recorded at least ten times. DNA of the CDR3: TGCAGTGCTAGAGATGGGGTAGTCGGCACAGATACGCAGTATTTT. Translated: CSARDGVVGTDTQYF. This sequence joins TRBV20-1 and TRBJ2-3; D unclear. V lost 0 bases to trimming and J lost 1 base, with 11 bases between them. The CDR3 runs to 15 residues. CDR1 and CDR2 from the germline V gene are DFQATT and SNEGSKA (reference sequence).

This clonotype has at least ten counts. The chain carries TRBV28 and TRBJ2-3; D gene uncertain. This CDR3 is 14 amino acids long. Trimming shortened V by 7 bases and J by 5 bases, and 16 bases separated the two germline ends. Germline CDR1 and CDR2: MDHEN and SYDVKM. CDR3 loop: CASINRLVGDTQYF. The CDR3 bases are TGTGCCAGCATCAATCGCCTAGTGGGAGATACGCAGTATTTT.